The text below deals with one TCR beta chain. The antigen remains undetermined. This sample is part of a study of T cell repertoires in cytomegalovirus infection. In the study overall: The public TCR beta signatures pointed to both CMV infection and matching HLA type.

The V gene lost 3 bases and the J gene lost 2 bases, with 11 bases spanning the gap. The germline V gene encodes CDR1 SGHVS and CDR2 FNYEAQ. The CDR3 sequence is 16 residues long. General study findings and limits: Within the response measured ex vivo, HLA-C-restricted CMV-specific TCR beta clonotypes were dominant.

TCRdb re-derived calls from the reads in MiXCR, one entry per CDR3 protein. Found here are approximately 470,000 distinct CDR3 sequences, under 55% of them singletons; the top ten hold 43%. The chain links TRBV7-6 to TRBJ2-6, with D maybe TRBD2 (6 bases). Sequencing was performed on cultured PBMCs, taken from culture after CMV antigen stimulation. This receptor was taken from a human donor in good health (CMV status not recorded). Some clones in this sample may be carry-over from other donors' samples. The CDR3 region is CASSFQGGTGANVLTF. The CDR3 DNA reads TGTGCCAGCAGCTTCCAGGGCGGGACTGGGGCCAACGTCCTGACTTTC.